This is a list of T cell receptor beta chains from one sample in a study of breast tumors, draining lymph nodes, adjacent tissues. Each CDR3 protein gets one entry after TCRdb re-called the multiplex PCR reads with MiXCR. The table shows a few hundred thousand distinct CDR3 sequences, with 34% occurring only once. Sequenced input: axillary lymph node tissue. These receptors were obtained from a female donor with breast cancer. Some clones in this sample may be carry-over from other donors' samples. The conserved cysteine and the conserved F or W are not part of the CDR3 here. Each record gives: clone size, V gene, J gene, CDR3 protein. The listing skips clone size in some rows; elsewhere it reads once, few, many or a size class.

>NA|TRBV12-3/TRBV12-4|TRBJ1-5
ASTRTSDTGAQH
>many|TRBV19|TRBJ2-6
ASNLGSGGAGANVLT
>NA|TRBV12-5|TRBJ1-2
ASGLVVDLYGYT
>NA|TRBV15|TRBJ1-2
ATSLVRGTERYGYT
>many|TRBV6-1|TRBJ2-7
ASSEGTSGVEQY
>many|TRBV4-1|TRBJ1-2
ASSQEGNYGYT
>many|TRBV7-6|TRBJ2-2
ASRLGAGELF
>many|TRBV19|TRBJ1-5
ASSSDRKNQPQH
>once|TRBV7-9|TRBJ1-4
ASSRGNSNEKLF
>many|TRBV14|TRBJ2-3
ASSQDLRAADTQY
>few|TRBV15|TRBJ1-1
ATSRDRSRGRVNTEAF
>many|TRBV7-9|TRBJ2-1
ASLSGGDNEQF
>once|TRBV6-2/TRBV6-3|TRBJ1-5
ASSSKGLSNQPQH
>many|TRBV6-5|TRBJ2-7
ASSYARDMSEQY